These 14 T cell receptor beta chains share one sample of origin, sequenced in a study of OX40 agonist ivuxolimab in advanced cancers. Using immunoSEQ multiplex PCR, the repertoire was profiled, and TCRdb retains in-frame clones only, with some absent. The sample has about 27,000 clones; less than 80% are singletons. The input for sequencing was CD4+ or CD8+ T cells sorted from blood, taken in a trial of the OX40 agonist ivuxolimab. Source of these receptors: an adult with an advanced solid tumor such as melanoma, head and neck, liver or kidney cancer.

V gene TRBV28 combines with J gene TRBJ2-7; D possibly corresponds to TRBD1 (5 bases). The germline gives CDR1 MDHEN, CDR2 SYDVKM. V was pared by 5 bases and J by 3 bases, with 14 bases between. The CDR3 extends over 14 amino acids. The CDR3 bases are TGTGCCAGCAGTACATTAGGGGATTACTACGAGCAGTACTTC. It is translated as CASSTLGDYYEQYF.

V usage is TRBV9 and J usage is TRBJ1-2; unclear D gene. CDR1 and CDR2 (germline): SGDLS, YYNGEE. CDR3 size: 13 residues. Trimming pared 3 bases from V and 8 bases from J, leaving 14 bases between. DNA of the CDR3: TGTGCCAGCAGCGAGGGAAGTCCCTCCGGCTACACCTTC. Its translation is CASSEGSPSGYTF.

The chain couples TRBV28 to TRBJ2-5; 8 bases align to TRBD1. The J segment lost 4 bases and the V segment lost 5 bases, leaving 6 bases of the junction unmatched. CDR1 is MDHEN and CDR2 is SYDVKM in the germline V gene. The CDR3 runs 14 residues. DNA of the CDR3: TGTGCCAGCAGTCTACTCAGGGGGCGAGAGACCCAGTACTTC. Protein sequence: CASSLLRGRETQYF.

This chain uses TRBV2 with TRBJ2-5; 12 bases are a match to TRBD2. The V and J ends lost 9 bases and 1 base, in that order; junction bases with no gene match: 3. The CDR3 contains 14 residues. CDR1 SNHLY and CDR2 FYNNEI come from the germline V gene. The CDR3 region has the DNA TGTGCCAGTAGACTAGCGGGGGTCCAAGAGACCCAGTACTTC. The encoded protein is CASRLAGVQETQYF.

A few counts support this clone. Here the CDR3 reads CASSRGTNHGYEQYF. CDR3 DNA: TGTGCCAGTAGTAGGGGGACCAACCACGGGTACGAGCAGTACTTC. The chain recombines TRBV19 with TRBJ2-7; D may be TRBD1 or TRBD2 (5 bases each). CDR1 LNHDA and CDR2 SQIVND come from the germline V gene (reference sequence). This CDR3 contains 15 residues. With 4 bases removed from V and 4 bases from J, the gap between germline ends came to 17 bases. The full variable domain, in which reference TRBV19 and TRBJ2-7 provide the parts outside the CDR3, is DGGITQSPKYLFRKEGQNVTLSCEQNLNHDAMYWYRQDPGQGLRLIYYSQIVNDFQKGDIAEGYSVSREKKESFPLTVTSAQKNPTAFYLCASSRGTNHGYEQYFGPGTRLTVT.

The rearrangement links TRBV2 to TRBJ1-5; no firm D call. CDR1 is SNHLY and CDR2 is FYNNEI in the germline V gene. V gave up 0 bases and J gave up 2 bases, with 11 bases separating them. CDR3 length: 16 residues. Here the CDR3 reads CASSEAMGYRNQPQHF. In nucleotides, the CDR3 is TGTGCCAGCAGTGAAGCTATGGGGTATCGCAATCAGCCCCAGCATTTT.

This clone appeared many times. The rearrangement uses TRBV7-9 and TRBJ2-5; tentative D call: TRBD1 (5 bases). Germline V gene sequence: CDR1 SEHNR, CDR2 FQNEAQ (reference sequence). Trimming left V 0 bases short and J 1 base short, with 9 bases between. There are 15 residues in the CDR3. The CDR3 region is CASSLAFRVQETQYF. DNA for the CDR3: TGTGCCAGCAGCTTAGCGTTCAGGGTCCAAGAGACCCAGTACTTC.

This chain joins TRBV7-9 and TRBJ1-1; a possible D gene is TRBD1 (6 bases). Germline loops: CDR1 SEHNR, CDR2 FQNEAQ (reference sequence). The ends were cut back, 5 bases at V and 10 bases at J, with 20 bases in the middle. There are 14 residues in the CDR3. The CDR3 reads CASSPFPSQGGAFF. The CDR3 DNA is TGTGCCAGCAGCCCTTTCCCCTCACAGGGAGGAGCTTTCTTT. Variable domain in full (rest from reference TRBV7-9 and TRBJ1-1): DTGVSQNPRHKITKRGQNVTFRCDPISEHNRLYWYRQTLGQGPEFLTYFQNEAQLEKSRLLSDRFSAERPKGSFSTLEIQRTEQGDSAMYLCASSPFPSQGGAFFGQGTRLTVV.

The chain carries TRBV9 and TRBJ2-7; D not resolved. Germline V gene lookup returns CDR1 SGDLS and CDR2 YYNGEE. V gave up 4 bases and J gave up 5 bases, with 7 bases separating them. CDR3 length equals 11 residues. Here the CDR3 DNA reads TGTGCCAGCAGCACGGGCAACGAGCAGTACTTC. Its protein product is CASSTGNEQYF.

V is TRBV4-2 and J is TRBJ2-1, with TRBD2 matching 10 bases. Germline V gene sequence: CDR1 LGHNA, CDR2 YNFKEQ. The CDR3 consists of 16 residues. With V trimmed by 1 base and J by 6 bases, 6 bases remained unmatched. Here the CDR3 DNA reads TGTGCCAGCAGCCAAGCGGTAGCGGGAGGTTTCAATGAGCAGTTCTTC. Amino acid sequence: CASSQAVAGGFNEQFF.

Of note for this clone: The sample carries other DNA sequences with the same CDR3. The rearrangement links TRBV29-1 to TRBJ1-2; a weak D match, TRBD1 (6 bases). The CDR3 is 15 amino acids. Germline CDR1 reads SQVTM; CDR2 reads ANQGSEA. Trimming left V 6 bases short and J 8 bases short, with 25 bases between. CDR3 protein: CSVLRQDNLREGYTF. In DNA form, the CDR3 reads TGCAGCGTCCTCAGACAGGACAATCTCCGAGAGGGCTACACCTTC.

V is TRBV4-1 and J is TRBJ2-7; D gene ambiguous. This CDR3 has 16 residues. Germline V gene lookup returns CDR1 MGHRA and CDR2 YSYEKL. V lost 4 bases and J lost 3, with 19 bases in between. The CDR3 DNA reads as TGCGCCAGCAGCCCTCCCTCGGGCAAAAAAGTCTACGAGCAGTACTTC. Translating it yields CASSPPSGKKVYEQYF.

V usage is TRBV5-1 and J usage is TRBJ2-5; 16 bases line up with TRBD2. Germline trimming cut 4 bases from V and 9 bases from J; bases unmatched to any gene: 6. Germline loops: CDR1 SGHRS, CDR2 YFSETQ. This CDR3 comprises 15 residues. CDR3 amino acids: CASSTGLAGGQSQYF. The CDR3 nucleotides are TGCGCCAGCAGCACGGGACTAGCGGGGGGGCAATCCCAGTACTTC.

This chain uses TRBV7-8 with TRBJ2-2; 12 bases line up with TRBD2. The germline CDR1 and CDR2 sequences are SGHVS and FQNEAQ. V lost 4 bases to trimming and J lost 5 bases; unmatched junction nucleotides: 11. This CDR3 has 18 residues. The CDR3: CASSSRLAGVGSTGELFF. In DNA form, the CDR3 reads TGTGCCAGCAGCTCCCGACTAGCGGGAGTAGGTAGTACCGGGGAGCTGTTTTTT. The complete variable domain, with remaining parts taken from reference TRBV7-8 and TRBJ2-2, reads GAGVSQSPRYKVAKRGQDVALRCDPISGHVSLFWYQQALGQGPEFLTYFQNEAQLDKSGLPSDRFFAERPEGSVSTLKIQRTQQEDSAVYLCASSSRLAGVGSTGELFFGEGSRLTVL.